This T cell receptor (beta chain) originates from a study of preoperative IRX-2 immunotherapy in early breast cancer. The sample's treatment: preoperative locoregional IRX-2 cytokine immunotherapy. Patients received preoperative, locoregional IRX-2 cytokine immunotherapy in a phase Ib study. This table comes from immunoSEQ multiplex PCR, and its TCRdb copy is limited to in-frame clones, with some not included. The top ten hold less than 8% of the sample, which has approximately 26,000 clones, around 75% seen once. This CDR3 comprises 19 residues. The specimen was lymph node tissue, collected after IRX-2 immunotherapy. The sequence derives from a human donor with breast cancer. The rearrangement joins TRBV7-5 to TRBJ2-4. TRBV7-5 constitutes a pseudogene. The CDR3 DNA reads TGTGCCAGCAGCTTAGATTCGGGCCAAGGGGGGCCAGCCAAAAACATTCAGTACTTC. Protein product: CASSLDSGQGGPAKNIQYF.